The rows below give T cell receptor beta chains drawn from one sample of a study of shared clonotypes between healthy human individuals. Some clones are missing from TCRdb's copy, which holds only in-frame ones; the method was immunoSEQ multiplex PCR. The sample consists of under 2.5 million clones, around 92% of them appearing once. The sequenced material came from naive CD4+ T cells from PBMCs. These receptors were obtained from a man younger than 35 in good health. Some clones in this sample may be carry-over from other donors' samples. CDR3s include the opening cysteine and the closing phenylalanine or tryptophan. The D gene is left open where the match is weak.

D | V | CDR3
TRBD2 | TRBV28 | CASSFKRTSGRGDTQYF
TRBD1 | TRBV6-6 | CASSSTGTGSYEQYF
- | TRBV28 | CASRKSNEQFF
- | TRBV7-2 | CASSFKVSTNYGYTF
- | TRBV5-6 | CASSLASGAKNIQYF
- | TRBV2 | CASTSYEQYF
TRBD1 | TRBV6-6 | CASRPRQGTYEQYF
- | TRBV5-1 | CASSLIQGNTGELFF
- | TRBV29-1 | CSVDSGTTDTQYF
- | TRBV27 | CASSLSSPSGSEQYF
TRBD1 | TRBV5-1 | CASSLQKGDRSYEQYF
- | TRBV15 | CATSSSGEINYEQYF
TRBD2 | TRBV7-8 | CASSLGLAGSTDTQYF
- | TRBV11-2 | CASSLDWRRRETQYF
- | TRBV28 | CASSLGGNNQPQHF
- | TRBV9 | CASSVALTDTQYF
- | TRBV28 | CASSLRLISGYTF
- | TRBV7-9 | CASSLASRADVDTQYF
- | TRBV15 | CATSRGGTSTGELFF
- | TRBV7-3 | CASRIGRLGELFF
- | TRBV5-1 | CASSPVGGVNEKLFF
TRBD1 | TRBV6-5 | CASSRTGLGNQPQHF